This T cell receptor beta chain was found in a study of T cells in Graves' hyperthyroidism and ophthalmopathy. The study based diagnoses on clinical symptoms, serum thyroxine and TRAb, thyroid ultrasound and orbital computed tomography. Authors of the study amplified TCR beta CDR3 regions from RNA transcripts. TCR CDR3 underwent first-round RT-PCR with the HTBI primer set. In TCRdb, the multiplex PCR reads were re-called with MiXCR into one record per CDR3 protein. The sample consists of over 350,000 distinct CDR3 sequences, approximately 15% of them appearing once. Ten or more counts support this clonotype. Sample: blood. The sequence was obtained from a man between 18 and 35 years old with Graves' ophthalmopathy.

CDR3 loop: CASSSSTGNGEGYTF. The CDR3 DNA reads TGTGCCAGTAGTAGCTCGACAGGGAACGGAGAGGGCTACACCTTC. The chain employs TRBV19 and TRBJ1-2; TRBD1 matches at 7 bases. The CDR3 extends over 15 amino acids. With 4 bases clipped from V and 8 bases from J, the junction kept 13 bases outside the gene matches. Per germline, CDR1 LNHDA and CDR2 SQIVND (reference sequence).